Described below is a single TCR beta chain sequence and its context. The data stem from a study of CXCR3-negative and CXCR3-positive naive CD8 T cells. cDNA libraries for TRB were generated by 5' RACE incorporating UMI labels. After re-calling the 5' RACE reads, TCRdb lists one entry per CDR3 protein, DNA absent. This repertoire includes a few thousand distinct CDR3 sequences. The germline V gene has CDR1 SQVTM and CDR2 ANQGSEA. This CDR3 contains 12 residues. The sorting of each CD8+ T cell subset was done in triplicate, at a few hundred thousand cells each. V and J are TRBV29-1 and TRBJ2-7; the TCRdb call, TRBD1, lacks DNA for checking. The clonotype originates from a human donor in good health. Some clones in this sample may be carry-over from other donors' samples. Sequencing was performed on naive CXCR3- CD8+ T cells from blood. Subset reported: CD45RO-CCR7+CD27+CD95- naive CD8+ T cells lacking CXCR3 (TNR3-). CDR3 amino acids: CSEGTVDYEQYF.